The 16 T cell receptor beta chains below were found in one sample sequenced in a study of blood T cells in healthy people across ages. Next came a second PCR, run for roughly 6 to 11 cycles, which used a sample-barcoded 5' primer along with a J-beta primer mix. TCRdb independently ran MiXCR on the 5' RACE reads; one entry per CDR3 protein. The data contain some 1 million distinct CDR3 sequences, around 45% of them seen just once; the ten biggest clones take up approximately 19%. Sequenced: blood. The receptors were sampled from an older woman in good health.

The V gene is TRBV7-6, the J gene TRBJ2-5; 8 nucleotides line up with TRBD2. CDR1 and CDR2 (germline): SGHVS, FNYEAQ. The V and J ends lost 2 bases and 11 bases, in that order; junction bases with no gene match: 13. The CDR3 has 15 amino acids. CDR3 bases: TGTGCCAGCAGCTTATTAGCGGGAAGCACCAATGAGCAGTACTTC. Translated, it gives CASSLLAGSTNEQYF.

Only a few counts were recorded for this clonotype. This chain's CDR3 is CASSPGGRGPYDEQFF. In nucleotides, the CDR3 is TGTGCCAGCAGCCCCGGCGGCAGGGGGCCATATGATGAGCAGTTCTTC. This sequence joins TRBV7-2 and TRBJ2-1; 8 bases fit TRBD1. The ends lost 5 bases at V and 8 bases at J; junction bases unmatched: 14. The CDR3 is 16 residues long. Germline values: CDR1 SGHTA, CDR2 FQGNSA.

The chain recombines TRBV20-1 with TRBJ1-4; tentative D call: TRBD1 (6 bases). Germline V gene lookup returns CDR1 DFQATT and CDR2 SNEGSKA (reference sequence). V was trimmed by 0 bases and J by 2 bases, leaving 19 bases between them. The CDR3 loop spans 18 amino acids. CDR3 sequence (DNA): TGCAGTGCTAGAGATCAAGCACAGGGTCCAAGGACTAATGAAAAACTGTTTTTT. It encodes CSARDQAQGPRTNEKLFF.

The genes are TRBV7-3 and TRBJ2-1; D possibly matches TRBD1 or TRBD2 (5 bases each). The germline gives CDR1 SGHTA, CDR2 FQGTGA. CDR3 size: 17 residues. The V end lost 0 bases, the J end lost 2 bases, and 14 bases lay between the germline ends. The DNA of the CDR3 is TGTGCCAGCAGCTTAACGACGAGGGGCCAACCCTACAATGAGCAGTTCTTC. It translates to CASSLTTRGQPYNEQFF.

Concerning this clonotype itself: At one end the junction does not follow the germline gene, possibly because of a read error. V usage is TRBV28 and J usage is TRBJ2-1; D not resolved. The CDR3 loop spans 14 amino acids. The V gene's germline CDR1 is MDHEN and CDR2 SYDVKM. The CDR3 here is CVSSVKLWYNEQFF. DNA for the CDR3: TGTGTCAGCAGTGTCAAATTGTGGTACAATGAGCAGTTCTTC.

The chain is built from TRBV28 and TRBJ2-4; 7 bases are shared with TRBD1. The J call may be incorrect, as the DNA end agrees better with TRBJ2-5. CDR3 size: 14 residues. The germline V gene has CDR1 MDHEN and CDR2 SYDVKM. The CDR3 sequence is CASSWTGTQETQYF. The CDR3 DNA is TGTGCCAGCAGCTGGACAGGTACTCAAGAGACCCAGTACTTC.

This clonotype was found a few times. The chain carries TRBV29-1 and TRBJ2-3, with no clear D. The CDR3 is 11 residues long. From germline, CDR1 is SQVTM and CDR2 ANQGSEA. V was pared by 5 bases and J by 2 bases, with 5 bases between. CDR3 region: CSVPNTDTQYF. CDR3 in DNA: TGCAGCGTTCCCAACACAGATACGCAGTATTTT.

This clonotype was seen a handful of times. V is TRBV19 and J is TRBJ2-3; TRBD2 is a possible D gene (6 bases). Trimming took 4 bases from V and 4 from J, leaving 15 bases between them. The CDR3 totals 15 residues. Germline V gene data show CDR1 as LNHDA and CDR2 as SQIVND (reference sequence). The CDR3 DNA follows: TGTGCCAGTAGTACGCGACGGGAGATGCCAGATACGCAGTATTTT. Protein: CASSTRREMPDTQYF.

J is TRBJ2-6 and V is TRBV5-1; D gene ambiguous. Germline loops: CDR1 SGHRS, CDR2 YFSETQ. Between the trimmed V and J ends, which lost 1 base and 0 bases, there was a span of 11 bases. The CDR3 length is 17 residues. CDR3 sequence (DNA): TGCGCCAGCAGCTTGCTGGGTCGGGCCTCTGGGGCCAACGTCCTGACTTTC. As protein: CASSLLGRASGANVLTF.

This clonotype has a handful of counts. The CDR3 loop reads CSVASSGSGTDTQYF. The CDR3 region has the DNA TGCAGCGTTGCCTCTAGCGGGAGTGGCACAGATACGCAGTATTTT. The chain combines TRBV29-1 with TRBJ2-3; 10 nucleotides line up with TRBD2. Germline CDR1 and CDR2: SQVTM and ANQGSEA. V gave up 4 bases and J gave up 1 base; unmatched junction bases: 5. The CDR3 contains 15 residues.

This clonotype was seen many times. The V gene is TRBV3-1, the J gene TRBJ1-2, with 9 bases lining up with TRBD1. The V and J ends lost 4 bases and 7 bases, in that order; junction bases with no gene match: 4. The germline CDR1 and CDR2 sequences are LGHDT and YNNKEL (reference sequence). This CDR3 comprises 13 residues. CDR3 nucleotides: TGTGCCAGCAGCCCAACAGGGGGCAGTGGCTACACCTTC. Its protein product is CASSPTGGSGYTF.

This clonotype appeared a few times. This rearrangement joins TRBV10-3 to TRBJ2-5, with 9 bases aligning to TRBD2. The CDR3 is made up of 17 amino acids. J gave up 3 bases and V 0 bases, and 8 bases lay outside the gene matches. Germline CDR1 ENHRY, CDR2 SYGVKD. For the CDR3, the DNA is TGTGCCATCAGTGAGTCCCGAGCGGGAGGACGAAAAGAGACCCAGTACTTC. It codes for CAISESRAGGRKETQYF.

This rearrangement joins TRBV6-5 to TRBJ2-5; 8 bases agree with TRBD1. The length of the CDR3 is 15 residues. J was trimmed by 11 bases and V by 6 bases; bases with no gene match: 17. CDR1 MNHEY and CDR2 SVGAGI come from the germline V gene. CDR3 residues: CASRRDRGIGNEQYF. In nucleotides, the CDR3 is TGTGCCAGCAGACGAGACAGGGGAATTGGGAATGAGCAGTACTTC.

The chain carries TRBV28 and TRBJ1-1, with D perhaps TRBD1 (5 bases). V was trimmed by 5 bases and J by 1 base, leaving 11 bases between them. Germline assignment: CDR1 MDHEN and CDR2 SYDVKM. The CDR3 has 14 amino acids. CDR3 sequence reads: CASSVPTENTEAFF. CDR3 bases: TGTGCCAGCAGTGTCCCGACAGAGAACACTGAAGCTTTCTTT.

This chain joins TRBV6-5 and TRBJ1-2, with 7 bases identical to TRBD1. With 6 bases clipped from V and 4 bases from J, the junction kept 11 bases outside the gene matches. Germline CDR1 is MNHEY and CDR2 is SVGAGI. This CDR3 is 15 amino acids long. The CDR3 spells CASSPYSGTVYGYTF. The CDR3 DNA is TGTGCCAGCAGCCCATATTCCGGGACAGTCTATGGCTACACCTTC.

The J gene is TRBJ2-1, the V gene TRBV5-1, with D uncertain. Germline V gene lookup returns CDR1 SGHRS and CDR2 YFSETQ. This CDR3 has 13 residues. V lost 5 bases to trimming and J lost 3 bases, with 9 bases between them. The CDR3 nucleotides are TGCGCCAGCAGGAGAGAGAACTACAATGAGCAGTTCTTC. Its translation: CASRRENYNEQFF. Full variable domain (rest looked up from reference TRBV5-1 and TRBJ2-1): KAGVTQTPRYLIKTRGQQVTLSCSPISGHRSVSWYQQTPGQGLQFLFEYFSETQRNKGNFPGRFSGRQFSNSRSEMNVSTLELGDSALYLCASRRENYNEQFFGPGTRLTVL.